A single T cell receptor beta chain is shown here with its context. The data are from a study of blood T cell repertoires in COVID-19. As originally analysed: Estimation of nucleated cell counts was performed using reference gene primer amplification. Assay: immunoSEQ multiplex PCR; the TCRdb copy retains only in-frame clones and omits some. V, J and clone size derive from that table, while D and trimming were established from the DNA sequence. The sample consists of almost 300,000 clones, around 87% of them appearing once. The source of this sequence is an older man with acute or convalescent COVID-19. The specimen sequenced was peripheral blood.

In nucleotides, the CDR3 is TGTGCCAGCTCCCTACCGGGGGGGGCGAACACTGAAGCTTTCTTT. Translating gives CASSLPGGANTEAFF. This rearrangement joins TRBV18 to TRBJ1-1; D possibly corresponds to TRBD1 (6 bases). CDR1 and CDR2 from the germline V gene are KGHSH and LQKENI. This CDR3 region has 15 residues. V was clipped by 6 bases and J by 1 base, with 15 bases between them.